Following are 31 T cell receptor beta chains from one sample sequenced in a study of shared clonotypes between healthy human individuals. Assay: immunoSEQ multiplex PCR; the TCRdb copy retains only in-frame clones and omits some. The repertoire includes about 2.3 million clones, more than 80% of them detected once, and about 0.39% sits in the top ten. Source material: naive CD4+ T cells from PBMCs. The subset denotes: CD45RA+ positively selected. These receptors were collected from a man younger than 35 in good health. Some clones in this sample may be carry-over from other donors' samples.

The chain is built from TRBV2 and TRBJ1-1; D uncertain. Trimming removed 1 base at V and 5 bases at J, with 11 bases between. The V gene's germline CDR1 is SNHLY and CDR2 FYNNEI. There are 14 residues in the CDR3. This chain's CDR3 is CASSEEALVTEAFF. The DNA of the CDR3 is TGTGCCAGCAGTGAAGAGGCCTTGGTGACTGAAGCTTTCTTT.

The chain carries TRBV27 and TRBJ1-4; maybe TRBD1 (6 bases). The CDR3 has 15 amino acids. Germline CDR1 is MNHEY and CDR2 is SMNVEV (reference sequence). V was trimmed by 5 bases and J by 4 bases, leaving 14 bases between them. The CDR3 coding sequence is TGTGCCAGCAGTCCCCTGGACAGTTTTAATGAAAAACTGTTTTTT. Translating gives CASSPLDSFNEKLFF.

The chain combines TRBV6-1 with TRBJ2-2, with D uncertain. V lost 2 bases and J lost 6, with 10 bases in between. The CDR3 spans 14 residues. The germline CDR1 and CDR2 sequences are MNHNS and SASEGT. This chain's CDR3 is CASSENVRPGELFF. The CDR3 DNA reads as TGTGCCAGCAGTGAAAACGTTCGGCCCGGGGAGCTGTTTTTT.

The V call is TRBV5-4, the J call TRBJ2-6, with D perhaps being TRBD1 or TRBD2 (6 bases each). V lost 3 bases, J lost 2 bases, and 12 bases lay in between. Germline CDR1 is SGHNT and CDR2 is YYREEE (reference sequence). The CDR3 spans 16 residues. CDR3 in amino acids: CASSWGRGAGANVLTF. The DNA of the CDR3 is TGTGCCAGCAGCTGGGGTAGGGGGGCTGGGGCCAACGTCCTGACTTTC.

This CDR3 is CASWNGLAHADTQYF. The CDR3 DNA reads as TGTGCCAGCTGGAACGGACTAGCTCATGCAGATACGCAGTATTTT. The chain couples TRBV27 to TRBJ2-3; 8 bases are a match to TRBD2. The ends lost 8 bases at V and 4 bases at J; junction bases unmatched: 11. There are 15 residues in the CDR3. Per the germline V gene, CDR1 is MNHEY and CDR2 is SMNVEV (reference sequence).

V usage is TRBV9 and J usage is TRBJ2-2; 7 bases agree with TRBD1. The CDR3 is made up of 16 amino acids. Germline CDR1 SGDLS, CDR2 YYNGEE. J was trimmed by 3 bases and V by 5 bases; bases with no gene match: 10. The CDR3 region is CASSNAGDSYTGELFF. CDR3 sequence (DNA): TGTGCCAGCAGTAACGCCGGGGACAGCTACACCGGGGAGCTGTTTTTT.

Only one count was recorded for this clone. J is TRBJ2-5 and V is TRBV28; 8 positions match TRBD2. The germline gives CDR1 MDHEN, CDR2 SYDVKM. The CDR3 length is 15 residues. With V trimmed by 6 bases and J by 4 bases, 10 bases remained unmatched. Here the CDR3 reads CASSLGVAGTETQYF. CDR3 bases: TGTGCCAGCAGCCTGGGGGTAGCGGGAACAGAGACCCAGTACTTC.

Comments on this clone: Other DNA sequences within the sample encode an identical CDR3. This chain links TRBV5-6 with TRBJ2-5, with D uncertain. The V end lost 0 bases, the J end lost 4 bases, and 7 bases lay between the germline ends. The length of the CDR3 is 13 residues. Germline V gene lookup returns CDR1 SGHDT and CDR2 YYEEEE. CDR3 sequence (DNA): TGTGCCAGCAGCTTGGGCCCCAGAGAGACCCAGTACTTC. It codes for CASSLGPRETQYF.

The chain carries TRBV19 and TRBJ1-5, with D hard to call. The V gene lost 1 base and the J gene lost 3 bases, with 13 bases spanning the gap. Germline V lookup: CDR1 LNHDA, CDR2 SQIVND (reference sequence). This CDR3 spans 16 amino acids. The CDR3 here is CASSIGLAWNNQPQHF. CDR3 nucleotide sequence: TGTGCCAGTAGTATAGGGTTAGCGTGGAACAATCAGCCCCAGCATTTT.

V is TRBV28 and J is TRBJ1-2; D ambiguous. The germline V gene encodes CDR1 MDHEN and CDR2 SYDVKM. V shed 6 bases and J shed 0 bases, with 14 bases lying between them. The CDR3 has 15 residues. The CDR3 DNA reads as TGTGCCAGCAGCAAGCAGCGTACAGCTAACTATGGCTACACCTTC. This sequence encodes CASSKQRTANYGYTF.

J is TRBJ1-5 and V is TRBV6-1; D not resolved. Trimming pared 4 bases from V and 7 bases from J, leaving 14 bases between. This CDR3 region has 14 residues. CDR1 is MNHNS and CDR2 is SASEGT in the germline V gene. The CDR3 protein is CASSVSGVRQPQHF. The CDR3 bases are TGTGCCAGCAGTGTTTCCGGGGTCAGGCAGCCCCAGCATTTT.

In this sample, this clone turned up once. This chain links TRBV11-2 with TRBJ1-1, with 10 bases fitting TRBD1. CDR1 and CDR2 (germline): SGHAT, FQNNGV. This CDR3 is built from 17 residues. Germline trimming cut 5 bases from V and 0 bases from J; bases unmatched to any gene: 9. The CDR3: CASSVRQGAGMNTEAFF. CDR3 bases: TGTGCCAGCAGCGTGAGACAGGGGGCGGGCATGAACACTGAAGCTTTCTTT.

The chain links TRBV7-8 to TRBJ2-7; tentatively, D is TRBD2 (5 bases). CDR1 SGHVS and CDR2 FQNEAQ come from the germline V gene. Trimming cost V 3 bases and J 5 bases, with 8 bases left between them. The CDR3 loop spans 12 amino acids. The CDR3 sequence is CASSFSGHEQYF. CDR3 sequence (DNA): TGTGCCAGCAGCTTCAGCGGACACGAGCAGTACTTC.

The gene calls are TRBV5-1 and TRBJ2-5; 7 nucleotides align to TRBD2. Germline values: CDR1 SGHRS, CDR2 YFSETQ. Trimming removed 3 bases from V and 2 bases from J; junction bases left unmatched: 10. The CDR3 contains 16 residues. The CDR3 is CASSYSPAGRQETQYF. The DNA of the CDR3 is TGCGCCAGCAGCTATAGCCCAGCGGGACGTCAAGAGACCCAGTACTTC. The full variable domain, with the rest looked up from reference TRBV5-1 and TRBJ2-5, is KAGVTQTPRYLIKTRGQQVTLSCSPISGHRSVSWYQQTPGQGLQFLFEYFSETQRNKGNFPGRFSGRQFSNSRSEMNVSTLELGDSALYLCASSYSPAGRQETQYFGPGTRLLVL.

With respect to this clone: The same CDR3 arises from other DNA sequences in this sample as well. The gene calls are TRBV7-3 and TRBJ2-6; TRBD1 aligns across 7 bases. V gave up 5 bases and J gave up 2 bases; unmatched junction bases: 3. Germline CDR1 SGHTA, CDR2 FQGTGA. This CDR3 is 15 amino acids long. CDR3 protein: CASSHQGAGANVLTF. In DNA form, the CDR3 reads TGTGCCAGCAGCCATCAGGGGGCTGGGGCCAACGTCCTGACTTTC.

The chain recombines TRBV28 with TRBJ2-3; 7 bases align to TRBD1. Germline assignment: CDR1 MDHEN and CDR2 SYDVKM. V lost 6 bases and J lost 1; bases outside the gene matches: 4. The CDR3 is 14 residues long. CDR3 loop: CASRQQGRTDTQYF. The CDR3 DNA reads TGTGCCAGCAGGCAACAGGGGCGCACAGATACGCAGTATTTT.

J is TRBJ1-4 and V is TRBV7-8, with D hard to call. CDR3 length: 13 amino acids. The ends were cut back, 1 base at V and 4 bases at J, with 4 bases in the middle. Germline V CDR1 and CDR2: SGHVS, FQNEAQ. The CDR3, as DNA: TGTGCCAGCAGCTTAGACCGTAATGAAAAACTGTTTTTT. Translating gives CASSLDRNEKLFF.

This chain joins TRBV7-8 and TRBJ1-1, with D unresolved. Between the trimmed V and J ends, which lost 3 bases and 0 bases, there was a span of 11 bases. Per germline, CDR1 SGHVS and CDR2 FQNEAQ. The CDR3 has 15 residues. CDR3 DNA sequence: TGTGCCAGCAGCTTGAGAAGGGAGCTGAACACTGAAGCTTTCTTT. This codes for CASSLRRELNTEAFF.

This clone was detected once. The chain is built from TRBV10-3 and TRBJ2-3; 8 positions agree with TRBD1. J gave up 5 bases and V 3 bases, and 7 bases lay outside the gene matches. The CDR3 consists of 15 residues. Germline V lookup: CDR1 ENHRY, CDR2 SYGVKD. DNA of the CDR3: TGTGCCATCAGTGACCTACGAGACAGGGGAGATACGCAGTATTTT. Amino acids: CAISDLRDRGDTQYF.

The chain is built from TRBV28 and TRBJ1-5, with 7 bases matching TRBD1. The CDR3 has 20 amino acids. Germline values: CDR1 MDHEN, CDR2 SYDVKM. Unmatched junction bases numbered 25, after V lost 5 bases and J lost 6 bases. In DNA, the CDR3 is TGTGCCAGCAGTCCCCGTAGCTTGCGGACAGGTTCGCAGGCCGGTCAGCCCCAGCATTTT. Its translation: CASSPRSLRTGSQAGQPQHF.

This chain joins TRBV7-6 and TRBJ2-7; 10 positions agree with TRBD2. Germline lookup yields CDR1 SGHVS and CDR2 FNYEAQ. V trimming: 0 bases; J trimming: 2 bases; junction bases outside the gene matches: 7. There are 17 residues in the CDR3. The CDR3 region has the DNA TGTGCCAGCAGCTTAGCCCCCCCTACTAGCGGGACCTACGAGCAGTACTTC. Its protein product is CASSLAPPTSGTYEQYF.

This chain connects TRBV11-2 to TRBJ2-3; D might be TRBD2 (6 bases). CDR3 length: 16 amino acids. V shed 4 bases and J shed 2 bases, with 16 bases lying between them. Germline CDR1 is SGHAT and CDR2 is FQNNGV. The CDR3 DNA sequence: TGTGCCAGCAGCTCTTCGGGAGTCTTCATCACAGATACGCAGTATTTT. This translates into CASSSSGVFITDTQYF.

The chain links TRBV27 to TRBJ1-2, with D possibly TRBD1 on 5 matching bases. The V gene lost 9 bases and the J gene lost 0 bases, with 8 bases spanning the gap. This CDR3 has 12 amino acids. Germline V gives CDR1 MNHEY, CDR2 SMNVEV (reference sequence). CDR3 region: CASATANYGYTF. The CDR3 DNA is TGTGCCAGTGCGACAGCTAACTATGGCTACACCTTC.

The J gene is TRBJ2-7, the V gene TRBV28, with D perhaps TRBD2 (5 bases). V lost 2 bases to trimming and J lost 5 bases, with 7 bases between them. CDR3 length equals 12 residues. The V gene's germline CDR1 is MDHEN and CDR2 SYDVKM. CDR3 loop: CASSLRENEQYF. The CDR3 nucleotides are TGTGCCAGCAGTTTAAGGGAGAACGAGCAGTACTTC.

This clone has just a few counts. The rearrangement uses TRBV7-9 and TRBJ1-1, with D possibly TRBD1 on 6 matching bases. CDR3 length: 12 residues. V lost 4 bases and J lost 7, with 10 bases in between. Germline lookup yields CDR1 SEHNR and CDR2 FQNEAQ (reference sequence). The DNA of the CDR3 is TGTGCCAGCAGCTCGGACAGCCTTGAAGCTTTCTTT. Amino acid sequence: CASSSDSLEAFF.

The chain recombines TRBV28 with TRBJ2-7; perhaps TRBD2 as D (6 bases). V lost 7 bases to trimming and J lost 0 bases, with 13 bases between them. This CDR3 is built from 14 residues. The germline CDR1 and CDR2 sequences are MDHEN and SYDVKM. In DNA, the CDR3 is TGTGCCAGCACCCACGGCGGGACCTCCTACGAGCAGTACTTC. As protein: CASTHGGTSYEQYF.

The chain recombines TRBV10-3 with TRBJ2-1; the match to TRBD2 covers 10 bases. Germline-derived CDR1 and CDR2 are ENHRY and SYGVKD. This CDR3 comprises 16 residues. The V segment lost 5 bases and the J segment 8 bases; nucleotides outside the gene matches: 12. Here the CDR3 DNA reads TGTGCCATCAGTAGAGGCCCTAGCGGGAGCGTCGATGAGCAGTTCTTC. This gives the protein CAISRGPSGSVDEQFF.

The chain links TRBV28 to TRBJ1-3; D gene ambiguous. V dropped 3 bases and J dropped 3 bases, with 12 bases sitting between them. CDR1 MDHEN and CDR2 SYDVKM come from the germline V gene. The CDR3 sequence is 15 residues long. The CDR3 here is CASSFVSMGGNTIYF. The CDR3 DNA reads TGTGCCAGCAGTTTTGTTTCAATGGGTGGAAACACCATATATTTT.

J is TRBJ2-2 and V is TRBV6-6; the match to TRBD1 covers 7 bases. The CDR3 totals 15 residues. Trimming cost V 2 bases and J 3 bases; bases outside gene matches: 3. Germline lookup yields CDR1 MNHNY and CDR2 SVGAGI (reference sequence). This chain's CDR3 is CASSYPGTDTGELFF. The CDR3 DNA reads as TGTGCCAGCAGTTACCCCGGGACAGACACCGGGGAGCTGTTTTTT.

The V and J genes are TRBV5-1 and TRBJ2-7; 11 bases fit TRBD2. Germline CDR1 and CDR2: SGHRS and YFSETQ. J gave up 4 bases and V 3 bases, and 21 bases lay outside the gene matches. This CDR3 has 20 amino acids. The CDR3 reads CASSSRPGTSGSPGDYEQYF. CDR3 in DNA: TGCGCCAGCAGCTCGCGACCCGGGACTAGCGGTTCCCCCGGGGATTACGAGCAGTACTTC.

This chain links TRBV11-3 with TRBJ1-5; 7 bases are shared with TRBD1. Germline loops: CDR1 SGHNT, CDR2 YENEEA. Trimming at V came to 2 bases and at J to 3 bases, leaving 7 bases not matched to a gene. The CDR3 runs to 16 residues. The CDR3: CASSLMGDSHNQPQHF. The CDR3 DNA reads TGTGCCAGCAGCTTAATGGGGGACAGCCACAATCAGCCCCAGCATTTT.